Presented here are 28 T cell receptor beta chains from one specimen sequenced in a study of glioma-infiltrating T cells after dendritic cell vaccination. The table came from immunoSEQ multiplex PCR; TCRdb's copy has only in-frame clones and leaves some out. The sample carries around 78,000 clones, around 86% recorded once. This sample's time point: after dendritic cell vaccination, including at tumor progression/relapse. The sequencing here drew on blood, taken after dendritic cell vaccination. Receptor source: a human donor with glioblastoma.

The chain carries TRBV5-1 and TRBJ1-1; D possibly corresponds to TRBD1 (5 bases). The CDR3 is 14 amino acids. The germline V gene encodes CDR1 SGHRS and CDR2 YFSETQ. V was clipped by 1 base and J by 4 bases, with 11 bases between them. The CDR3 region has the DNA TGCGCCAGCAGCTTGTTAGGGCAGGGCACTGAAGCTTTCTTT. This codes for CASSLLGQGTEAFF.

V usage is TRBV6-5 and J usage is TRBJ2-1; D remains ambiguous. The CDR3 has 15 amino acids. Trimming shortened V by 2 bases and J by 0 bases, and 8 bases separated the two germline ends. Germline loops: CDR1 MNHEY, CDR2 SVGAGI. The CDR3 DNA follows: TGTGCCAGCAGTTACCGCCAGCGCTCCTACAATGAGCAGTTCTTC. Its translation: CASSYRQRSYNEQFF.

The CDR3 sequence is CASSLDPGNYGYTF. As DNA, the CDR3 is TGTGCCAGCAGCTTGGATCCGGGGAACTATGGCTACACCTTC. V gene TRBV5-4 combines with J gene TRBJ1-2; D gene ambiguous. Germline V gives CDR1 SGHNT, CDR2 YYREEE (reference sequence). V was cut by 0 bases and J by 2 bases, with 8 bases left in between. This CDR3 spans 14 amino acids. Combining the CDR3 with reference TRBV5-4 and TRBJ1-2 gives the whole variable domain ETGVTQSPTHLIKTRGQQVTLRCSSQSGHNTVSWYQQALGQGPQFIFQYYREEENGRGNFPPRFSGLQFPNYSSELNVNALELDDSALYLCASSLDPGNYGYTFGSGTRLTVV.

The rearrangement links TRBV18 to TRBJ2-7; D is possibly TRBD2 (5 bases). V was cut by 6 bases and J by 4 bases, with 16 bases left in between. Germline V CDR1 and CDR2: KGHSH, LQKENI. This CDR3 contains 14 residues. This chain's CDR3 is CASSLPGGGYEQYF. The CDR3 nucleotides read TGTGCCAGCTCCCTCCCGGGCGGCGGGTACGAGCAGTACTTC. The full variable domain, rest sourced from reference TRBV18 and TRBJ2-7, is NAGVMQNPRHLVRRRGQEARLRCSPMKGHSHVYWYRQLPEEGLKFMVYLQKENIIDESGMPKERFSAEFPKEGPSILRIQQVVRGDSAAYFCASSLPGGGYEQYFGPGTRLTVT.

V is TRBV5-1 and J is TRBJ2-5; 7 bases fit TRBD2. The CDR3 length is 15 residues. Trimming cost V 3 bases and J 0 bases; bases outside gene matches: 5. Germline V CDR1 and CDR2: SGHRS, YFSETQ. This CDR3 is CASSWGGMYQETQYF. DNA for the CDR3: TGCGCCAGCAGCTGGGGGGGGATGTACCAAGAGACCCAGTACTTC.

The chain has TRBV6-5 and TRBJ1-5; unclear D gene. The length of the CDR3 is 14 residues. The germline gives CDR1 MNHEY, CDR2 SVGAGI. The V end lost 0 bases, the J end lost 9 bases, and 12 bases lay between the germline ends. CDR3 nucleotides: TGTGCCAGCAGTTACTCGAGGCCTCCGGGGCCCCAGCATTTT. Translated, it gives CASSYSRPPGPQHF.

This clone was found once. The chain couples TRBV6-1 to TRBJ1-5; 10 nucleotides agree with TRBD1. V trimming: 6 bases; J trimming: 7 bases; junction bases outside the gene matches: 6. Germline V CDR1 and CDR2: MNHNS, SASEGT. The CDR3 has 14 amino acids. CDR3: CASSTTGGEQPQHF. The CDR3 DNA sequence: TGTGCCAGCAGCACGACAGGGGGCGAGCAGCCCCAGCATTTT.

The chain recombines TRBV6-5 with TRBJ2-2, with a tentative D call TRBD2 (6 bases). Germline V CDR1 and CDR2: MNHEY, SVGAGI. The V end lost 11 bases, the J end lost 0 bases, and 13 bases lay between the germline ends. The CDR3 has 14 amino acids. The CDR3 DNA follows: TGTGCCTCGATGAGCGGGCCGAACACCGGGGAGCTGTTTTTT. The encoded protein is CASMSGPNTGELFF.

V and J are TRBV4-1 and TRBJ2-3; the match to TRBD2 covers 7 bases. The CDR3 extends over 15 amino acids. Germline trimming cut 1 base from V and 8 bases from J; bases unmatched to any gene: 9. Germline CDR1 MGHRA, CDR2 YSYEKL. The CDR3 region is CASSQVVGGKGTQYF. In DNA form, the CDR3 reads TGCGCCAGCAGCCAAGTTGTGGGAGGGAAGGGTACGCAGTATTTT.

This rearrangement joins TRBV9 to TRBJ2-5; the match to TRBD2 covers 8 bases. The trim removed 0 bases at V and 0 bases at J, leaving 7 bases unmatched. The CDR3 totals 17 residues. The germline V gene has CDR1 SGDLS and CDR2 YYNGEE. Written as DNA, the CDR3 is TGTGCCAGCAGCGTAGGTCCCCCTAGCGGGTACCAAGAGACCCAGTACTTC. Amino acid sequence: CASSVGPPSGYQETQYF.

V usage is TRBV6-5 and J usage is TRBJ1-5; no clear D gene. V was clipped by 6 bases and J by 3 bases, with 9 bases between them. The CDR3 runs 13 residues. CDR1 and CDR2 from the germline V gene are MNHEY and SVGAGI. The CDR3 reads CASRRRINQPQHF. The CDR3 DNA sequence: TGTGCCAGCAGGCGGAGGATCAATCAGCCCCAGCATTTT.

V is TRBV30 and J is TRBJ1-1; a possible D gene is TRBD1 (6 bases). The CDR3 consists of 13 residues. The ends were cut back, 2 bases at V and 2 bases at J, with 9 bases in the middle. Germline loops: CDR1 GTSNPN, CDR2 SVGIG (reference sequence). In DNA form, the CDR3 reads TGTGCCTGGAGTAGCAGGGGCAACACTGAAGCTTTCTTT. Protein sequence: CAWSSRGNTEAFF.

The rearrangement links TRBV6-5 to TRBJ2-2; 7 bases align to TRBD1. CDR1 MNHEY and CDR2 SVGAGI come from the germline V gene. The CDR3 has 13 amino acids. The ends lost 7 bases at V and 7 bases at J; junction bases unmatched: 6. The DNA of the CDR3 is TGTGCCAGCAACGGTAGACAGGGCGGGGAGCTGTTTTTT. Translating it yields CASNGRQGGELFF.

The chain carries TRBV7-2 and TRBJ2-2; D remains ambiguous. From germline, CDR1 is SGHTA and CDR2 FQGNSA. This CDR3 spans 14 amino acids. The V and J ends lost 1 base and 4 bases respectively, with 7 bases between them. In DNA, the CDR3 is TGTGCCAGCAGCTTAGTGCGGCTCACCGGGGAGCTGTTTTTT. As protein: CASSLVRLTGELFF.

This chain links TRBV4-3 with TRBJ1-2, with D perhaps matching TRBD1 (6 bases). Germline CDR1 is LGHNA and CDR2 is YSLEER. The CDR3 sequence is 13 residues long. V was cut by 4 bases and J by 2 bases, with 8 bases left in between. The CDR3 DNA sequence: TGCGCCAGCAGCCTCGGACAGAACTATGGCTACACCTTC. Translating it yields CASSLGQNYGYTF.

V and J are TRBV6-4 and TRBJ2-5; perhaps TRBD2 as D (6 bases). The J call could be wrong; TRBJ2-7 is a better fit for the DNA end. There are 13 residues in the CDR3. Germline assignment: CDR1 MRHNA and CDR2 SNTAGT. CDR3 bases: TGTGCCAGTCAAGAGCGGGCTTCCTACGAGCAGTACTTC. Translated, it gives CASQERASYEQYF.

This chain uses TRBV7-6 with TRBJ2-1; TRBD2 matches at 12 bases. Germline V gene lookup returns CDR1 SGHVS and CDR2 FNYEAQ. After removal of 5 bases from V and 0 bases from J, the junction contained 8 bases not matched to a gene. This CDR3 spans 18 amino acids. CDR3: CASSNRLAGELSYNEQFF. The CDR3, as DNA: TGTGCCAGCAGCAACCGACTAGCGGGAGAACTCTCCTACAATGAGCAGTTCTTC.

The rearrangement links TRBV6-5 to TRBJ1-2; D not certain. Trimming stripped 5 bases from V and 4 bases from J, with 14 bases between. The CDR3 consists of 14 residues. The germline CDR1 and CDR2 sequences are MNHEY and SVGAGI. DNA for the CDR3: TGTGCCAGCAGTACCACCCAAGGGAGCTATGGCTACACCTTC. This gives the protein CASSTTQGSYGYTF.

CDR3 residues: CASTTAGRDTQYF. DNA of the CDR3: TGTGCCAGCACCACAGCAGGAAGGGATACGCAGTATTTT. The chain employs TRBV11-3 and TRBJ2-3; D gene uncertain. Trimming shortened V by 7 bases and J by 6 bases, and 14 bases separated the two germline ends. This CDR3 spans 13 amino acids. Germline V gene lookup returns CDR1 SGHNT and CDR2 YENEEA. The variable domain in full, with the rest retrieved from reference TRBV11-3 and TRBJ2-3, is EAGVVQSPRYKIIEKKQPVAFWCNPISGHNTLYWYLQNLGQGPELLIRYENEEAVDDSQLPKDRFSAERLKGVDSTLKIQPAELGDSAVYLCASTTAGRDTQYFGPGTRLTVL.

This rearrangement joins TRBV30 to TRBJ2-7, with a tentative D call TRBD1 (5 bases). V was pared by 7 bases and J by 5 bases, with 12 bases between. The CDR3 is 11 amino acids. CDR1 is GTSNPN and CDR2 is SVGIG in the germline V gene (reference sequence). The CDR3 sequence is CASAVGHEQYF. For the CDR3, the DNA is TGTGCCTCCGCCGTGGGGCACGAGCAGTACTTC.

The CDR3 DNA reads as TGTGCTAGTGGTTCCTCCAGGACGAACACCGGGGAGCTGTTTTTT. It encodes CASGSSRTNTGELFF. V usage is TRBV12-5 and J usage is TRBJ2-2; D is uncertain. The V gene lost 4 bases and the J gene lost 0 bases, with 9 bases spanning the gap. The CDR3 spans 15 residues. Looked up from germline, CDR1 is LGHNT and CDR2 is FRNRAP. The full variable domain, with the rest looked up from reference TRBV12-5 and TRBJ2-2, is DARVTQTPRHKVTEMGQEVTMRCQPILGHNTVFWYRQTMMQGLELLAYFRNRAPLDDSGMPKDRFSAEMPDATLATLKIQPSEPRDSAVYFCASGSSRTNTGELFFGEGSRLTVL.

The chain recombines TRBV5-4 with TRBJ1-1; no clear D gene. The CDR3 is 14 residues long. Germline V gives CDR1 SGHNT, CDR2 YYREEE (reference sequence). V was cut by 4 bases and J by 8 bases, with 18 bases left in between. The chain's CDR3 is CASSRTGSPGEAFF. The CDR3 nucleotides are TGTGCCAGCAGCCGAACCGGGTCCCCTGGCGAAGCTTTCTTT.

The rearrangement links TRBV21-1 to TRBJ2-7; the tabulated D call, TRBD2, remains unverified against the DNA. TRBV21-1 is flagged as a pseudogene. This CDR3 has 17 amino acids. This CDR3 reads CAHPATRARLVSYEQYF. For the CDR3, the DNA is TGTGCCCACCCAGCAACTCGGGCTAGACTAGTATCCTACGAGCAGTACTTC.

The CDR3 nucleotides are TGTGCCAGCAGCTTAGCCGGTAATTCACCCCTCCACTTT. Translation: CASSLAGNSPLHF. This rearrangement joins TRBV7-9 to TRBJ1-6, with unresolved D. The V end lost 0 bases, the J end lost 6 bases, and 3 bases lay between the germline ends. This CDR3 is built from 13 residues. Per germline, CDR1 SEHNR and CDR2 FQNEAQ (reference sequence).

This sequence joins TRBV11-3 and TRBJ2-7, with a tentative D call TRBD2 (6 bases). Germline values: CDR1 SGHNT, CDR2 YENEEA. The CDR3 runs to 15 residues. Trimming removed 0 bases from V and 5 bases from J, with 14 bases in between. The CDR3, as DNA: TGTGCCAGCAGCTTAGATACGGGAGAAATCCACGAGCAGTACTTC. Its translation is CASSLDTGEIHEQYF.

V is TRBV7-9 and J is TRBJ2-7; maybe TRBD2 (6 bases). The germline V gene has CDR1 SEHNR and CDR2 FQNEAQ (reference sequence). Trimming cost V 10 bases and J 2 bases, with 15 bases left between them. CDR3 length: 13 amino acids. CDR3: CATWEDTAYEQYF. As DNA, the CDR3 is TGTGCCACCTGGGAGGACACCGCCTACGAGCAGTACTTC.

V usage is TRBV6-5 and J usage is TRBJ2-6; D is perhaps TRBD1 (5 bases). Germline loops: CDR1 MNHEY, CDR2 SVGAGI. V was clipped by 8 bases and J by 2 bases, with 10 bases between them. The CDR3 totals 14 residues. CDR3 sequence reads: CASRRGAGANVLTF. The CDR3 nucleotides read TGTGCCAGCCGTAGGGGCGCTGGGGCCAACGTCCTGACTTTC.

This chain joins TRBV28 and TRBJ1-4; D not certain. With 6 bases removed from V and 0 bases from J, the gap between germline ends came to 8 bases. The CDR3 is made up of 14 amino acids. The germline V gene encodes CDR1 MDHEN and CDR2 SYDVKM. The CDR3, as DNA: TGTGCCAGCAGAGACTATTCAACTAATGAAAAACTGTTTTTT. Translating gives CASRDYSTNEKLFF.